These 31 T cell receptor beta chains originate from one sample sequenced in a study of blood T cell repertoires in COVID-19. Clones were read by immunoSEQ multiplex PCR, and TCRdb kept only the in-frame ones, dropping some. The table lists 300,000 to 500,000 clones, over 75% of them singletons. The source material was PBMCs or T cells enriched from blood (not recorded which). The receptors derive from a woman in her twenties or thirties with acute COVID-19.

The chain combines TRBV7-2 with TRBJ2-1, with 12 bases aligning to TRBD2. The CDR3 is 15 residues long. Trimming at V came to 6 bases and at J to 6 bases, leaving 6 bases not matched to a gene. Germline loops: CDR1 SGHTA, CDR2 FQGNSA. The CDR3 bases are TGTGCCAGCAGTCTAGCGGGGGGGCCGGTCAATGAGCAGTTCTTC. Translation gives CASSLAGGPVNEQFF.

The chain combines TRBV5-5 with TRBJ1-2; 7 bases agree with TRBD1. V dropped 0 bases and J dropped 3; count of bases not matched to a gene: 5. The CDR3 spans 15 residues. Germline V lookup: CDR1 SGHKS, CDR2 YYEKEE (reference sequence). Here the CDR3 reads CASSLVAGTDYGYTF. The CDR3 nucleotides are TGTGCCAGCAGCTTGGTAGCCGGGACAGACTATGGCTACACCTTC. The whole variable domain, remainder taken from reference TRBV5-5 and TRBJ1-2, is DAGVTQSPTHLIKTRGQQVTLRCSPISGHKSVSWYQQVLGQGPQFIFQYYEKEERGRGNFPDRFSARQFPNYSSELNVNALLLGDSALYLCASSLVAGTDYGYTFGSGTRLTVV.

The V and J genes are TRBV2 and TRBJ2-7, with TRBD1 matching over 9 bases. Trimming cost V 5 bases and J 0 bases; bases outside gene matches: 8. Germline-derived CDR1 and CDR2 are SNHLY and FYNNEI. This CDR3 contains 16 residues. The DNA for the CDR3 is TGTGCCAGCAGTCCTCGCGGGACAGGGAGCTCCTACGAGCAGTACTTC. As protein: CASSPRGTGSSYEQYF. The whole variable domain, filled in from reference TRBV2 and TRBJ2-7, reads EPEVTQTPSHQVTQMGQEVILRCVPISNHLYFYWYRQILGQKVEFLVSFYNNEISEKSEIFDDQFSVERPDGSNFTLKIRSTKLEDSAMYFCASSPRGTGSSYEQYFGPGTRLTVT.

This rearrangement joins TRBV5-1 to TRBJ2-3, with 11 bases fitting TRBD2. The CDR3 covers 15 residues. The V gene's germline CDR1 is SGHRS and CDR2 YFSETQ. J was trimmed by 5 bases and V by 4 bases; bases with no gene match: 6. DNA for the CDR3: TGCGCCAGCAGCCCTTTAGCGGGGGGGTTAGATACGCAGTATTTT. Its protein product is CASSPLAGGLDTQYF. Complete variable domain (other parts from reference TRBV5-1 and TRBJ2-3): KAGVTQTPRYLIKTRGQQVTLSCSPISGHRSVSWYQQTPGQGLQFLFEYFSETQRNKGNFPGRFSGRQFSNSRSEMNVSTLELGDSALYLCASSPLAGGLDTQYFGPGTRLTVL.

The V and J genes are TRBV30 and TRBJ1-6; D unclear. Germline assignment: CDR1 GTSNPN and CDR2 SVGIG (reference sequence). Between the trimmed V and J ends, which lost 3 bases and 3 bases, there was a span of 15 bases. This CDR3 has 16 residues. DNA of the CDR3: TGTGCCTGGAGGGAGTATTTAGGGAGCTATAATTCACCCCTCCACTTT. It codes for CAWREYLGSYNSPLHF. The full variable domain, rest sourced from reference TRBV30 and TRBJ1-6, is SQTIHQWPATLVQPVGSPLSLECTVEGTSNPNLYWYRQAAGRGLQLLFYSVGIGQISSEVPQNLSASRPQDRQFILSSKKLLLSDSGFYLCAWREYLGSYNSPLHFGNGTRLTVT.

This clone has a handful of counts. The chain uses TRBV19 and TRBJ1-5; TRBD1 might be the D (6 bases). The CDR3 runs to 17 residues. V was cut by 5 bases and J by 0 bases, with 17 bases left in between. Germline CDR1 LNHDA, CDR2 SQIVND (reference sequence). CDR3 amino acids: CASSRWDQGISNQPQHF. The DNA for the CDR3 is TGTGCCAGTAGTCGATGGGACCAGGGGATTAGCAATCAGCCCCAGCATTTT.

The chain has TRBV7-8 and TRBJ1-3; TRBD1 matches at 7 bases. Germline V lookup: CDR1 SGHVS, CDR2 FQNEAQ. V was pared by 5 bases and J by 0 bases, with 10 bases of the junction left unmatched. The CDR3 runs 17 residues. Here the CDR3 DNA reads TGTGCCAGCAGCCCCGGACAGGCGACGAGCTCTGGAAACACCATATATTTT. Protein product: CASSPGQATSSGNTIYF.

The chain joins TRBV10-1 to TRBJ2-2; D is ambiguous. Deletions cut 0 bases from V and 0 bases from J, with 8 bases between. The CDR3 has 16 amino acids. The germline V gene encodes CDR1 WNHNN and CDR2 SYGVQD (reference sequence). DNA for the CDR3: TGCGCCAGCAGTGAGTCGAAGACTGCGAACACCGGGGAGCTGTTTTTT. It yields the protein CASSESKTANTGELFF.

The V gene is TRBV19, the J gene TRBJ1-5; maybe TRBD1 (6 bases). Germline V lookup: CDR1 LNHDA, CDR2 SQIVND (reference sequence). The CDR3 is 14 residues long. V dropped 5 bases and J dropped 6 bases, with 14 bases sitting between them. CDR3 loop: CASSLGADGQPQHF. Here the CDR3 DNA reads TGTGCCAGTAGTCTGGGGGCAGACGGTCAGCCCCAGCATTTT.

The CDR3 spells CASSYAAGRQETQYF. The CDR3 DNA sequence: TGTGCCAGCAGCTACGCCGCGGGACGGCAAGAGACCCAGTACTTC. The V gene is TRBV11-2, the J gene TRBJ2-5, with D possibly being TRBD2 (6 bases). Trimming removed 4 bases from V and 2 bases from J, with 14 bases in between. Germline CDR1 is SGHAT and CDR2 is FQNNGV. The CDR3 has 15 amino acids.

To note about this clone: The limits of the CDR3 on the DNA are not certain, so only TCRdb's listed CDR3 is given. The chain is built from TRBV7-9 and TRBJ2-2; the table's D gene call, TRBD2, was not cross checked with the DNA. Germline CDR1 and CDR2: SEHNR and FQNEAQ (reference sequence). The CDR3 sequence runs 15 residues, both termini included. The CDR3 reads CASSLLSLRAGELFF.

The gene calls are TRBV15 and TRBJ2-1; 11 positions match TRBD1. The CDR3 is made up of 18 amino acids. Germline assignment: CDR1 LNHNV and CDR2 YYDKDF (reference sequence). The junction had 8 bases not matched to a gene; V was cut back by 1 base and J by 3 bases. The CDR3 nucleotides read TGTGCCACCAGCAGAGCCCTACCGGGACAGGGGGGCTACAATGAGCAGTTCTTC. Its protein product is CATSRALPGQGGYNEQFF.

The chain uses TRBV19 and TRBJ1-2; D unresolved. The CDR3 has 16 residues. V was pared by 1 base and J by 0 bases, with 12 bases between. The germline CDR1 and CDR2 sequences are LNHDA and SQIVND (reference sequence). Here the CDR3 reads CASSIVAGEANYGYTF. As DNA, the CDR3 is TGTGCCAGTAGTATAGTTGCCGGGGAGGCTAACTATGGCTACACCTTC.

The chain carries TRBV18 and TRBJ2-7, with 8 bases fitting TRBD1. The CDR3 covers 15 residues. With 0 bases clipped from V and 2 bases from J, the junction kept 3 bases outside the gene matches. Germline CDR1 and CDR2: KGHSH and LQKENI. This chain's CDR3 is CASSPPQGAPYEQYF. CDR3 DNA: TGTGCCAGCTCACCACCCCAGGGGGCCCCCTACGAGCAGTACTTC.

The CDR3 here is CASSLGEPPGELFF. The CDR3 bases are TGTGCCAGCAGCTTAGGGGAGCCACCCGGGGAGCTGTTTTTT. V and J are TRBV7-3 and TRBJ2-2, with a tentative D call TRBD2 (5 bases). V dropped 2 bases and J dropped 6 bases, with 10 bases sitting between them. Germline loops: CDR1 SGHTA, CDR2 FQGTGA. The CDR3 extends over 14 amino acids.

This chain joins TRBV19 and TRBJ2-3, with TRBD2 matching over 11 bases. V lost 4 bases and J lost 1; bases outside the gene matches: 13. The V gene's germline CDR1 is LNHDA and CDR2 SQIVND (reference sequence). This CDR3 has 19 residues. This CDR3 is CASSSEAHSTSGGTDTQYF. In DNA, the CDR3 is TGTGCCAGTAGTAGCGAAGCCCACTCGACTAGCGGGGGCACAGATACGCAGTATTTT. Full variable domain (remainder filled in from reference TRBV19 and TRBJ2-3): DGGITQSPKYLFRKEGQNVTLSCEQNLNHDAMYWYRQDPGQGLRLIYYSQIVNDFQKGDIAEGYSVSREKKESFPLTVTSAQKNPTAFYLCASSSEAHSTSGGTDTQYFGPGTRLTVL.

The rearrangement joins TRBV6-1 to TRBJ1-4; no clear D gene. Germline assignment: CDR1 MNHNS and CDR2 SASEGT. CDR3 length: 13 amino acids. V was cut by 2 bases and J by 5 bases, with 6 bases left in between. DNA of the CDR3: TGTGCCAGCAGTGAATCGGAGAATGAAAAACTGTTTTTT. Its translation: CASSESENEKLFF.

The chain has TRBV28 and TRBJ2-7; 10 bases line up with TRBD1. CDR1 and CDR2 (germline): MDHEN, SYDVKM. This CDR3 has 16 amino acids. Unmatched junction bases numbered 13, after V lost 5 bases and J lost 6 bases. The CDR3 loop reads CASSEAGTGDVVEQYF. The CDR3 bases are TGTGCCAGCAGTGAAGCCGGGACAGGGGACGTAGTCGAGCAGTACTTC.

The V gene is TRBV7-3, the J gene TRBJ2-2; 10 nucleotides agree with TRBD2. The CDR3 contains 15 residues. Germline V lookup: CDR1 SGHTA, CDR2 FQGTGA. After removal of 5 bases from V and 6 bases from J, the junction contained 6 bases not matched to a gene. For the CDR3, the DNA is TGTGCCAGCAGCCCTAGCGGGGGCCGTTCCGGGGAGCTGTTTTTT. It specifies CASSPSGGRSGELFF.

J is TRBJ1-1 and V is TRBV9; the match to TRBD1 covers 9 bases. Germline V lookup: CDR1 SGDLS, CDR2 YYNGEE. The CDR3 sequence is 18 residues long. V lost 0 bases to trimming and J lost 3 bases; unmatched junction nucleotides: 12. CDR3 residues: CASSVGRGGDRGDTEAFF. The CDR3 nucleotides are TGTGCCAGCAGCGTAGGGAGGGGAGGCGACAGGGGGGACACTGAAGCTTTCTTT.

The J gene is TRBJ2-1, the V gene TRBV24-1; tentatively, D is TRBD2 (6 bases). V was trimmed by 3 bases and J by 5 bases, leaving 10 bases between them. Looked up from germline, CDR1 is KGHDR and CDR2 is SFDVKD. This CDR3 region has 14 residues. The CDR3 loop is CATSDVTSNNEQFF. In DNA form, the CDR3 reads TGTGCCACCAGTGATGTGACTAGTAACAATGAGCAGTTCTTC.

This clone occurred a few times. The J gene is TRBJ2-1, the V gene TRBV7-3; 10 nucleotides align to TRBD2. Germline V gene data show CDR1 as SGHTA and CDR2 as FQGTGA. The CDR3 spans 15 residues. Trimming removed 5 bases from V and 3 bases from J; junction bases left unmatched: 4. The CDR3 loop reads CASSKLAGDYNEQFF. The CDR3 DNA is TGTGCCAGCAGCAAGCTAGCGGGGGACTACAATGAGCAGTTCTTC.

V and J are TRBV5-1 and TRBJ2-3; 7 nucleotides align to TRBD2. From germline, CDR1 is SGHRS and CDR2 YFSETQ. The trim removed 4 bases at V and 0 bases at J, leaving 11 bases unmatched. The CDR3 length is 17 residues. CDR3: CASSLGLVGGSTDTQYF. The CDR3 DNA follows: TGCGCCAGCAGCCTCGGACTAGTGGGGGGGAGCACAGATACGCAGTATTTT. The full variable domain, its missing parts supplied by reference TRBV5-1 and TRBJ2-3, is KAGVTQTPRYLIKTRGQQVTLSCSPISGHRSVSWYQQTPGQGLQFLFEYFSETQRNKGNFPGRFSGRQFSNSRSEMNVSTLELGDSALYLCASSLGLVGGSTDTQYFGPGTRLTVL.

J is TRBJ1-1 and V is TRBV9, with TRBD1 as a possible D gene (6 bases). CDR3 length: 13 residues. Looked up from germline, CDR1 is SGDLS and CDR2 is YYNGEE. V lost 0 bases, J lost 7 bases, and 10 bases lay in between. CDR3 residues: CASSVDPDSEAFF. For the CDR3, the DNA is TGTGCCAGCAGCGTAGACCCGGACAGTGAAGCTTTCTTT.

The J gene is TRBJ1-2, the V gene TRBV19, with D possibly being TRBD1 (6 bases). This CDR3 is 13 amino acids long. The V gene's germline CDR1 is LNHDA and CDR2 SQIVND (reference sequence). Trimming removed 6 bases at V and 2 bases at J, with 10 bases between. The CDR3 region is CASRRTGNYGYTF. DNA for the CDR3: TGTGCCAGTAGACGAACAGGGAACTATGGCTACACCTTC.

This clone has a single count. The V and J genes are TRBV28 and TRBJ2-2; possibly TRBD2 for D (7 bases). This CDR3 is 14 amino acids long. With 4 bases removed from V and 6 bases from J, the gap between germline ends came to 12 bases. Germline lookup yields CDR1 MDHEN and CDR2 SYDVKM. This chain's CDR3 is CASSYEGGAGELFF. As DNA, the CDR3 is TGTGCCAGCAGTTATGAGGGGGGGGCCGGGGAGCTGTTTTTT.

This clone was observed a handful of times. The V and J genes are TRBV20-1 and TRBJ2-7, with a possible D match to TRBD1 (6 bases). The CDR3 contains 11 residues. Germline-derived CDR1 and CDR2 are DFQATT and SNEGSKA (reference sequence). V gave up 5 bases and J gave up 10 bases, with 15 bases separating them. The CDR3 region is CSAAGKGVQYF. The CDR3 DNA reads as TGCAGTGCTGCCGGAAAGGGGGTTCAGTACTTC.

The CDR3 sequence: CASSLRGAMNTEAFF. In nucleotides, the CDR3 is TGTGCCAGCAGCCTCAGGGGGGCGATGAACACTGAAGCTTTCTTT. The chain has TRBV27 and TRBJ1-1; 7 nucleotides line up with TRBD1. The CDR3 is 15 residues long. Germline lookup yields CDR1 MNHEY and CDR2 SMNVEV (reference sequence). V shed 6 bases and J 0 bases; nucleotides not matched to a gene: 7.

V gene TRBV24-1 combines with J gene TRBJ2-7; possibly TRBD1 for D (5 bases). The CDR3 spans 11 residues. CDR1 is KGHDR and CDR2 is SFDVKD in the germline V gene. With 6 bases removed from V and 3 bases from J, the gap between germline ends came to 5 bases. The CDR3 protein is CATSRGYEQYF. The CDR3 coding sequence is TGTGCCACCAGTAGGGGCTACGAGCAGTACTTC.

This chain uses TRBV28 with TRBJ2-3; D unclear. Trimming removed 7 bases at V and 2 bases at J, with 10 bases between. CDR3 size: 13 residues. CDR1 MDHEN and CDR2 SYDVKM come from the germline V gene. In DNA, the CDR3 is TGTGCCAGCAAGCCTGAACCCACAGATACGCAGTATTTT. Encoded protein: CASKPEPTDTQYF.

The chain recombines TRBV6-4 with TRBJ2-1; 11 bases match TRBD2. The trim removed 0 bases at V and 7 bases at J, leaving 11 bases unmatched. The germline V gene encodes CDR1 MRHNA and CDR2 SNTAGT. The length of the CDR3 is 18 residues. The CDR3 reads CASSDSITIAGGRNEQFF. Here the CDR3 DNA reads TGTGCCAGCAGTGACTCGATAACAATAGCGGGGGGGCGTAATGAGCAGTTCTTC.